One and the same sample provided the 18 T cell receptor beta chains below, sequenced in a study of technical replicates of blood from a handful of donors. Repertoires were generated with immunoSEQ multiplex PCR, while TCRdb's copy carries only in-frame clones and drops some. The sample lists 10,000 to 13,000 clones; less than 95% were seen once. Sequenced: PBMCs. The receptors were sampled from a human donor in good health.

V gene TRBV6-1 combines with J gene TRBJ2-7, with D tentatively TRBD1 (5 bases). The CDR3 has 13 residues. The ends were cut back, 1 base at V and 8 bases at J, with 12 bases in the middle. The V gene's germline CDR1 is MNHNS and CDR2 SASEGT. The CDR3 sequence is CASSEVRGYQQYF. The CDR3, as DNA: TGTGCCAGCAGTGAAGTAAGGGGATACCAGCAGTACTTC.

V is TRBV5-1 and J is TRBJ1-2; a possible D gene is TRBD1 (6 bases). In germline, CDR1 is SGHRS, CDR2 YFSETQ. V lost 6 bases to trimming and J lost 8 bases, with 20 bases between them. CDR3 length: 14 amino acids. The CDR3 DNA reads as TGCGCCAGCACCTACCTCAGGGGAGAGGGAGGCTACACCTTC. It translates to CASTYLRGEGGYTF.

The chain is built from TRBV10-2 and TRBJ1-4; TRBD1 agrees at 9 bases. CDR3 length: 15 residues. The V segment lost 3 bases and the J segment 7 bases; nucleotides outside the gene matches: 6. The V gene's germline CDR1 is WSHSY and CDR2 SAAADI. The CDR3 sequence: CASSDHRGLGEKLFF. The CDR3 DNA reads as TGCGCCAGCAGTGATCACAGGGGGCTCGGTGAAAAACTGTTTTTT.

The chain couples TRBV2 to TRBJ2-3, with a tentative D call TRBD2 (5 bases). Between the trimmed V and J ends, which lost 7 bases and 5 bases, there was a span of 16 bases. Germline assignment: CDR1 SNHLY and CDR2 FYNNEI. There are 14 residues in the CDR3. The CDR3 loop reads CASTGFRLRDTQYF. DNA for the CDR3: TGTGCCAGCACGGGATTTAGACTGAGAGATACGCAGTATTTT.

CDR3 DNA: TGCAGCGTTACTGGGAACCAGGGGGGCCATGAAAAACTGTTTTTT. Protein sequence: CSVTGNQGGHEKLFF. V and J are TRBV29-1 and TRBJ1-4, with 7 bases lining up with TRBD1. The CDR3 has 15 residues. Germline CDR1 reads SQVTM; CDR2 reads ANQGSEA. V shed 5 bases and J 6 bases; nucleotides not matched to a gene: 12.

The chain links TRBV5-1 to TRBJ2-1, with D perhaps matching TRBD2 (5 bases). Per germline, CDR1 SGHRS and CDR2 YFSETQ. Trimming shortened V by 0 bases and J by 6 bases, and 10 bases separated the two germline ends. This CDR3 has 14 residues. The CDR3 DNA follows: TGCGCCAGCAGCTTGGTGGCGGGTTTCAATGAGCAGTTCTTC. It specifies CASSLVAGFNEQFF.

V usage is TRBV4-2 and J usage is TRBJ2-7; maybe TRBD1 (6 bases). V lost 1 base, J lost 2 bases, and 15 bases lay in between. There are 16 residues in the CDR3. In germline, CDR1 is LGHNA, CDR2 YNFKEQ. In nucleotides, the CDR3 is TGTGCCAGCAGCCAAGGGGGGCTAGAGCTGGCCTACGAGCAGTACTTC. It encodes CASSQGGLELAYEQYF.

The V gene is TRBV14, the J gene TRBJ2-5, with 11 bases aligning to TRBD1. Germline CDR1 reads SGHDN; CDR2 reads FVKESK. The V segment lost 4 bases and the J segment 5 bases; nucleotides outside the gene matches: 6. The CDR3 runs to 15 residues. CDR3 sequence: CASSRGQGAWETQYF. The DNA of the CDR3 is TGTGCCAGCAGCCGAGGACAGGGGGCCTGGGAGACCCAGTACTTC.

This chain joins TRBV6-6 and TRBJ2-2; 10 nucleotides align to TRBD1. The CDR3 length is 14 residues. Losses at the gene ends were 6 bases for V and 6 bases for J; bases not matched to a gene: 4. Germline loops: CDR1 MNHNY, CDR2 SVGAGI (reference sequence). The CDR3 spells CASSRQGAAGELFF. CDR3 bases: TGTGCCAGCAGCCGACAGGGGGCTGCCGGGGAGCTGTTTTTT.

The J gene is TRBJ2-1, the V gene TRBV7-3; D not resolved. Looked up from germline, CDR1 is SGHTA and CDR2 is FQGTGA. Trimming took 1 base from V and 3 from J, leaving 16 bases between them. This CDR3 spans 17 amino acids. The CDR3 region has the DNA TGTGCCAGCAGCTTAAGAGGCCCTTCCAGCGACTACAATGAGCAGTTCTTC. Protein sequence: CASSLRGPSSDYNEQFF.

This chain uses TRBV11-2 with TRBJ2-2; tentatively, D is TRBD2 (5 bases). V was trimmed by 1 base and J by 2 bases, leaving 11 bases between them. The CDR3 extends over 16 amino acids. The germline gives CDR1 SGHAT, CDR2 FQNNGV. CDR3 sequence (DNA): TGTGCCAGCAGCTTAGGAGGGTCAGTCAACACCGGGGAGCTGTTTTTT. As protein: CASSLGGSVNTGELFF.

The J gene is TRBJ2-6, the V gene TRBV14, with D possibly matching TRBD2 (6 bases). Deletions cut 3 bases from V and 5 bases from J, with 8 bases between. CDR1 and CDR2 (germline): SGHDN, FVKESK. The CDR3 spans 14 residues. The CDR3 DNA is TGTGCCAGCAGCCAGGCGGGGTGGGCCAACGTCCTGACTTTC. Its protein product is CASSQAGWANVLTF. The full variable domain, completed using reference TRBV14 and TRBJ2-6, is EAGVTQFPSHSVIEKGQTVTLRCDPISGHDNLYWYRRVMGKEIKFLLHFVKESKQDESGMPNNRFLAERTGGTYSTLKVQPAELEDSGVYFCASSQAGWANVLTFGAGSRLTVL.

The chain combines TRBV10-3 with TRBJ2-1, with D possibly being TRBD1 (6 bases). The ends were cut back, 3 bases at V and 3 bases at J, with 15 bases in the middle. The CDR3 length is 16 residues. Germline V CDR1 and CDR2: ENHRY, SYGVKD. CDR3 sequence (DNA): TGTGCCATCAGTGATTTCGGGCAGGGGTTCTACAATGAGCAGTTCTTC. Its translation is CAISDFGQGFYNEQFF.

The CDR3 nucleotides are TGTGCCAGCAGTTTAAGGGCAGGGTCTGGGGCCAACGTCCTGACTTTC. Its protein is CASSLRAGSGANVLTF. This chain joins TRBV28 and TRBJ2-6, with TRBD1 as a possible D gene (5 bases). CDR1 is MDHEN, CDR2 SYDVKM, per germline. The CDR3 runs 16 residues. Trimming cost V 2 bases and J 1 base, with 9 bases left between them.

The V call is TRBV4-1, the J call TRBJ1-2; D is unclear. CDR1 MGHRA and CDR2 YSYEKL come from the germline V gene. Deletions cut 0 bases from V and 6 bases from J, with 14 bases between. The CDR3 covers 15 residues. As DNA, the CDR3 is TGCGCCAGCAGCCAAGAATGGAGACCGCGACATGGCTACACCTTC. This translates into CASSQEWRPRHGYTF.

Here the CDR3 DNA reads TGTGCCAGCAGCCACAAGACCCGGGAAGCCACGGGTGAGCAGTACTTC. It is translated as CASSHKTREATGEQYF. V is TRBV4-2 and J is TRBJ2-7; D possibly corresponds to TRBD2 (5 bases). The V end lost 3 bases, the J end lost 7 bases, and 22 bases lay between the germline ends. CDR3 length: 16 residues. Per germline, CDR1 LGHNA and CDR2 YNFKEQ.

This chain connects TRBV5-1 to TRBJ2-7; D is possibly TRBD1 (6 bases). The CDR3 consists of 13 residues. V was pared by 4 bases and J by 5 bases, with 13 bases between. Germline V gene lookup returns CDR1 SGHRS and CDR2 YFSETQ. CDR3 DNA: TGCGCCAGCAGCAAGGGACAATCCGACGAGCAGTACTTC. It translates to CASSKGQSDEQYF.

The V gene is TRBV7-8, the J gene TRBJ2-7, with 10 bases aligning to TRBD1. The trim removed 5 bases at V and 4 bases at J, leaving 8 bases unmatched. From germline, CDR1 is SGHVS and CDR2 FQNEAQ. CDR3 length: 15 residues. The CDR3 DNA reads as TGTGCCAGCAGCGGCCGACAGGGGGCTTGGTACGAGCAGTACTTC. The encoded protein is CASSGRQGAWYEQYF. The full variable domain, its missing parts supplied by reference TRBV7-8 and TRBJ2-7, is GAGVSQSPRYKVAKRGQDVALRCDPISGHVSLFWYQQALGQGPEFLTYFQNEAQLDKSGLPSDRFFAERPEGSVSTLKIQRTQQEDSAVYLCASSGRQGAWYEQYFGPGTRLTVT.